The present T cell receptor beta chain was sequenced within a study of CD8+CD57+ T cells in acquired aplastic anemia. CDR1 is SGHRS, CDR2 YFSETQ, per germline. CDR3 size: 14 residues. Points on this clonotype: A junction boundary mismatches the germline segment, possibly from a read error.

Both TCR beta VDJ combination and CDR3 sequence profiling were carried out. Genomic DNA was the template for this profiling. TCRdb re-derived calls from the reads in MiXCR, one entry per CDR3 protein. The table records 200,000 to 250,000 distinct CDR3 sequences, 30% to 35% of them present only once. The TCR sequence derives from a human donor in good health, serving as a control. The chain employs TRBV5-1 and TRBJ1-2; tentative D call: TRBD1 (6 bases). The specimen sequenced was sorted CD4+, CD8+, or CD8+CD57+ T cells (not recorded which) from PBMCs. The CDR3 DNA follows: TGCGCCAGCAGCCCTTCCGGGGGGGCGCTTGGCTACGCCTTC. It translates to CASSPSGGALGYAF.